These 13 T cell receptor beta chains came from one sample sequenced in a study of blood T cell repertoires in COVID-19. TCRdb keeps only in-frame clones here, not all; method: immunoSEQ multiplex PCR. Of about 120,000 clones listed, 90% were seen once; the top ten hold approximately 5%. The sample was peripheral blood. Receptors were obtained from a man aged 55 to 70 with COVID-19, enrolled during active disease.

Here the CDR3 DNA reads TGTGCCAGCAGCTTCATCTCCCGGGAGGGGTACGAGCAGTACTTC. It encodes CASSFISREGYEQYF. The V gene is TRBV7-2, the J gene TRBJ2-7; 8 bases line up with TRBD2. Germline loops: CDR1 SGHTA, CDR2 FQGNSA. With 3 bases clipped from V and 4 bases from J, the junction kept 8 bases outside the gene matches. The CDR3 length is 15 residues. Full variable domain (rest looked up from reference TRBV7-2 and TRBJ2-7): GAGVSQSPSNKVTEKGKDVELRCDPISGHTALYWYRQSLGQGLEFLIYFQGNSAPDKSGLPSDRFSAERTGGSVSTLTIQRTQQEDSAVYLCASSFISREGYEQYFGPGTRLTVT.

The chain employs TRBV7-8 and TRBJ1-5; possible D gene TRBD1, 5 bases. Germline V CDR1 and CDR2: SGHVS, FQNEAQ. V shed 1 base and J shed 4 bases, with 17 bases lying between them. The CDR3 covers 17 residues. CDR3 nucleotide sequence: TGTGCCAGCAGCTTAGGAGGGGCGCGGGATCGGAATCAGCCCCAGCATTTT. Translating gives CASSLGGARDRNQPQHF.

The chain carries TRBV3-1 (or the pseudogene TRBV3-2) and TRBJ2-1, with 8 positions matching TRBD2. The CDR3 is 16 amino acids. In germline, CDR1 is LGHDT, CDR2 YNNKEL (reference sequence). J lost 4 bases, V lost 1 base, and 6 bases had no gene match. CDR3 nucleotide sequence: TGTGCCAGCAGCCAAGTAGGGAGCGGGAGATACAATGAGCAGTTCTTC. It specifies CASSQVGSGRYNEQFF.

The chain uses TRBV18 and TRBJ1-6; D not certain. V was shortened by 3 bases and J by 5 bases, with 17 bases between the two germline ends. CDR3 length equals 17 residues. The germline gives CDR1 KGHSH, CDR2 LQKENI. CDR3 in DNA: TGTGCCAGCTCACCCCTGACACCATTGGTCGATAATTCACCCCTCCACTTT. Protein product: CASSPLTPLVDNSPLHF.

V gene TRBV25-1 combines with J gene TRBJ2-1; D uncertain. Germline CDR1 reads MGHDK; CDR2 reads SYGVNS. The CDR3 spans 11 residues. V was clipped by 3 bases and J by 13 bases, with 10 bases between them. CDR3: CASSESRRQFF. CDR3 nucleotide sequence: TGTGCCAGCAGTGAGTCCAGGCGTCAGTTCTTC.

V and J are TRBV10-1 and TRBJ1-2, with TRBD1 matching over 7 bases. The germline CDR1 and CDR2 sequences are WNHNN and SYGVQD (reference sequence). The ends lost 0 bases at V and 6 bases at J; junction bases unmatched: 1. CDR3 length: 13 amino acids. The CDR3 coding sequence is TGCGCCAGCAGTGAGTCGAGGGGGCATGGCTACACCTTC. Its translation is CASSESRGHGYTF.

This chain connects TRBV9 to TRBJ2-7; D is perhaps TRBD1 (5 bases). The V and J ends lost 1 base and 5 bases respectively, with 10 bases between them. CDR1 and CDR2 from the germline V gene are SGDLS and YYNGEE. The CDR3 is 13 residues long. CDR3 sequence reads: CASSVSGMDEQYF. As DNA, the CDR3 is TGTGCCAGCAGCGTATCAGGGATGGACGAGCAGTACTTC.

The DNA for the CDR3 is TGTGCCAGCAGCATGGCGGGATACAATTATGAAAAACTGTTTTTT. Protein: CASSMAGYNYEKLFF. The chain is built from TRBV28 and TRBJ1-4; D gene ambiguous. With 6 bases removed from V and 6 bases from J, the gap between germline ends came to 17 bases. The CDR3 covers 15 residues. In germline, CDR1 is MDHEN, CDR2 SYDVKM.

The J gene is TRBJ2-7, the V gene TRBV5-1; 12 bases map to TRBD1. CDR1 is SGHRS and CDR2 is YFSETQ in the germline V gene. The CDR3 is 14 residues long. V lost 3 bases and J lost 7; bases outside the gene matches: 5. This chain's CDR3 is CASSWGQGAQEQYF. In DNA form, the CDR3 reads TGCGCCAGCAGCTGGGGACAGGGGGCGCAAGAGCAGTACTTC.

The rearrangement links TRBV10-3 to TRBJ2-1, with D perhaps TRBD2 (6 bases). Germline assignment: CDR1 ENHRY and CDR2 SYGVKD. Trimming took 3 bases from V and 14 from J, leaving 11 bases between them. The CDR3 extends over 11 amino acids. CDR3 nucleotide sequence: TGTGCCATCAGTGATGGGACTCTGGAGTTCTTC. Protein product: CAISDGTLEFF.

The rearrangement links TRBV14 to TRBJ1-2; D is uncertain. This CDR3 has 14 residues. Trimming stripped 1 base from V and 1 base from J, with 7 bases between. In germline, CDR1 is SGHDN, CDR2 FVKESK. The CDR3 DNA sequence: TGTGCCAGCAGCCAAGTTCACAGTAACTATGGCTACACCTTC. Its protein product is CASSQVHSNYGYTF.

The gene calls are TRBV11-3 and TRBJ1-1, with D possibly TRBD1 on 6 matching bases. CDR1 is SGHNT, CDR2 YENEEA, per germline. Trimming cost V 1 base and J 3 bases, with 9 bases left between them. CDR3 length: 14 residues. This chain's CDR3 is CASSLGRGYTEAFF. The CDR3 coding sequence is TGTGCCAGCAGCTTAGGAAGGGGGTACACTGAAGCTTTCTTT.

This sequence joins TRBV10-3 and TRBJ1-2; D gene unclear. The CDR3 is 15 amino acids. Germline V lookup: CDR1 ENHRY, CDR2 SYGVKD. V was clipped by 0 bases and J by 2 bases, with 10 bases between them. CDR3 protein: CAISESTDLNYGYTF. CDR3 bases: TGTGCCATCAGTGAGTCAACAGATCTAAACTATGGCTACACCTTC.